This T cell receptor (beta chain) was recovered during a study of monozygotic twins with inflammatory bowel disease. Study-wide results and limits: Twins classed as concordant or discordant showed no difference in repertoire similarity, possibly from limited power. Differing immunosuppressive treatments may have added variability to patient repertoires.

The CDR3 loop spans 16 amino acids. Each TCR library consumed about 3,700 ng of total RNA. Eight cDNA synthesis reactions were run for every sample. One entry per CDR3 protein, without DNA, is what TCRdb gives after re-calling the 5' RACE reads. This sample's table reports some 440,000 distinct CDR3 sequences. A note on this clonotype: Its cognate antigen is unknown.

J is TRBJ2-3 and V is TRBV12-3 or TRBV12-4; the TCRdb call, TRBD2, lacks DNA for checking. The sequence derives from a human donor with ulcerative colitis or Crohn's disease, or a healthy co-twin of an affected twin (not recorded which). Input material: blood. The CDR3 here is CASSGTSGGFGDTQYF.